These 9 T cell receptor beta chains originate from one sample sequenced in a study of blood T cell repertoires in COVID-19. Assay: immunoSEQ multiplex PCR; the TCRdb copy retains only in-frame clones and omits some. The profile shows about 84,000 clones, around four fifths of them singletons. The sequencing input was peripheral blood. The receptors derive from an elderly man with active or convalescent COVID-19.

This rearrangement joins TRBV6-5 to TRBJ1-3; no definite D call. Trimming removed 3 bases from V and 0 bases from J, with 9 bases in between. There are 15 residues in the CDR3. From germline, CDR1 is MNHEY and CDR2 SVGAGI. CDR3 loop: CASSYRLSSGNTIYF. In DNA, the CDR3 is TGTGCCAGCAGTTATCGTCTGAGCTCTGGAAACACCATATATTTT.

The V gene is TRBV9, the J gene TRBJ2-7; 7 bases agree with TRBD2. The V gene's germline CDR1 is SGDLS and CDR2 YYNGEE. CDR3 size: 16 residues. Germline trimming cut 0 bases from V and 7 bases from J; bases unmatched to any gene: 13. The CDR3 sequence is CASSVAGTNRLGEQYF. The CDR3 DNA follows: TGTGCCAGCAGCGTAGCCGGGACTAATAGATTGGGAGAGCAGTACTTC.

This chain links TRBV2 with TRBJ2-1, with 10 bases lining up with TRBD1. The ends lost 5 bases at V and 1 base at J; junction bases unmatched: 11. The CDR3 covers 18 residues. Germline V lookup: CDR1 SNHLY, CDR2 FYNNEI. The CDR3 is CASSPGQGNLMSYNEQFF. The CDR3 DNA is TGTGCCAGCAGTCCGGGACAGGGGAATTTAATGTCCTACAATGAGCAGTTCTTC.

The chain couples TRBV10-3 to TRBJ1-3; maybe TRBD1 (5 bases). This CDR3 is 15 amino acids long. Germline loops: CDR1 ENHRY, CDR2 SYGVKD. Trimming removed 2 bases from V and 3 bases from J, with 11 bases in between. CDR3 residues: CAISERAGFGNTIYF. Written as DNA, the CDR3 is TGTGCCATCAGTGAGCGGGCAGGGTTTGGAAACACCATATATTTT.

J is TRBJ2-2 and V is TRBV5-5; D is unresolved. The CDR3 runs 15 residues. V was trimmed by 1 base and J by 5 bases, leaving 12 bases between them. Germline V gene sequence: CDR1 SGHKS, CDR2 YYEKEE (reference sequence). The CDR3 spells CASSLTGTFTGELFF. In DNA, the CDR3 is TGTGCCAGCAGCTTGACGGGTACATTTACCGGGGAGCTGTTTTTT.

The gene calls are TRBV15 and TRBJ2-7, with 7 bases matching TRBD2. Trimming cost V 3 bases and J 1 base; bases outside gene matches: 3. The CDR3 is 14 amino acids. The germline V gene encodes CDR1 LNHNV and CDR2 YYDKDF (reference sequence). This chain's CDR3 is CATSREAGSYEQYF. The CDR3 DNA reads TGTGCCACCAGCAGGGAAGCGGGGTCCTACGAGCAGTACTTC.

The chain joins TRBV18 to TRBJ2-3; TRBD2 matches at 10 bases. CDR1 is KGHSH, CDR2 LQKENI, per germline. The CDR3 contains 14 residues. V was pared by 4 bases and J by 6 bases, with 4 bases of the junction left unmatched. CDR3 nucleotide sequence: TGTGCCAGCTCACAATTAGCGGGAGGTGATACGCAGTATTTT. Its translation is CASSQLAGGDTQYF.

The J gene is TRBJ2-5, the V gene TRBV12-3 or TRBV12-4, with a possible D match to TRBD2 (5 bases). The germline V and J ends were trimmed by 7 bases and 7 bases, with 13 bases remaining between them. The CDR3 spans 12 residues. CDR3 in amino acids: CASTFGESTQYF. The CDR3 DNA sequence: TGTGCCAGCACCTTCGGGGAGTCGACCCAGTACTTC.

The chain uses TRBV5-4 and TRBJ2-3; possibly TRBD2 for D (7 bases). Trimming took 10 bases from V and 0 from J, leaving 15 bases between them. CDR1 is SGHNT, CDR2 YYREEE, per germline (reference sequence). CDR3 length: 14 residues. The CDR3 nucleotides read TGTGCCTCCTATAAGGGGGGGAGCACAGATACGCAGTATTTT. Protein sequence: CASYKGGSTDTQYF.